This TCR beta chain is drawn from a study of blood T cells in healthy people across ages. Study overall: About one barcoded beta molecule per two T cells was the capture yield of template switching.

Primers used in a second PCR of roughly 6 to 12 cycles were a sample-barcoded 5' primer and a J-beta primer mix. TCRdb fed the 5' RACE reads into MiXCR, producing one record per CDR3 protein. The sample records more than 700,000 distinct CDR3 sequences, approximately 55% being singletons. This clonotype has only one observation. The CDR3 extends over 15 amino acids. V was shortened by 5 bases and J by 6 bases, with 16 bases between the two germline ends. Germline CDR1 reads SEHNR; CDR2 reads FQNEAQ (reference sequence). Donors each provided approximately 9.6 milliliters of peripheral blood. At least 5.5 micrograms of total RNA were extracted per sample.

Sequences were obtained from blood. The chain employs TRBV7-9 and TRBJ1-4; D unresolved. The receptor was isolated from a man older than 75 in good health. This chain's CDR3 is CASSLPLSGYEKLFF. The CDR3 DNA sequence: TGTGCCAGCAGCCTCCCCCTTTCCGGGTATGAAAAACTGTTTTTT.